This T cell receptor beta chain was captured in a study of T-cell memory formation after mild COVID-19. Study-wide results and limits: Whether day 37 second-wave clones are SARS-CoV-2-specific was not confirmed. Memory sampled before infection contained some responding clones, suggesting cross-reactive memory joined. Contracting clones from day 15 to 85 had balanced CD4/CD8; later expanders favoured CD4+.

Of note for this clonotype: Antigen unknown.

TCRdb fed the 5' RACE reads into MiXCR, producing one record per CDR3 protein. Here the sample spans roughly 480,000 distinct CDR3 sequences, nearly 25% being singletons. The TCR sequence derives from an adult woman who had mild COVID-19 (a few samples of this study predate the infection). Cell type and time point are not known. The material sequenced was PBMCs or a T cell subset sorted from them (not recorded which).

The CDR3 here is CASSVVASGRNEQFF. In DNA form, the CDR3 reads TGTGCCAGCAGCGTAGTGGCTAGCGGGAGGAATGAGCAGTTCTTC. V is TRBV9 and J is TRBJ2-1; 11 bases align to TRBD2. The germline gives CDR1 SGDLS, CDR2 YYNGEE. The J segment lost 7 bases and the V segment lost 0 bases, leaving 3 bases of the junction unmatched. This CDR3 is 15 amino acids long.